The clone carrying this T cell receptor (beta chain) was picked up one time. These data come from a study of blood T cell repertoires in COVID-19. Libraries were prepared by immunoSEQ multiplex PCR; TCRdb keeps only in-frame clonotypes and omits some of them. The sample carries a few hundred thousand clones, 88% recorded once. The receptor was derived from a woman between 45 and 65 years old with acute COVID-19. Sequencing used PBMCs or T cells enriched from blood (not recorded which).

CDR3 sequence: CASSPTIRVFRTDTQYF. CDR3 in DNA: TGTGCCAGCAGCCCCACGATCAGGGTCTTTCGCACAGATACGCAGTATTTT. V is TRBV28 and J is TRBJ2-3; D perhaps matches TRBD1 (5 bases). Germline CDR1 reads MDHEN; CDR2 reads SYDVKM. V was cut by 6 bases and J by 1 base, with 20 bases left in between. This CDR3 is built from 17 residues. Supplemented by reference TRBV28 and TRBJ2-3, the full variable domain reads DVKVTQSSRYLVKRTGEKVFLECVQDMDHENMFWYRQDPGLGLRLIYFSYDVKMKEKGDIPEGYSVSREKKERFSLILESASTNQTSMYLCASSPTIRVFRTDTQYFGPGTRLTVL.